This TCR beta chain was recovered during a study of OX40 agonist ivuxolimab in advanced cancers. Study details: With ivuxolimab, an agonistic anti-OX40 (CD134) antibody, patients were treated. Of the participants, around 43% had some prior anti-PD-1, anti-PD-L1 or anti-CTLA-4 therapy, which was allowed. Partial responses, seen in three patients, involved one hepatocellular carcinoma and two cutaneous melanomas.

This CDR3 has 15 residues. Per the germline V gene, CDR1 is LNHDA and CDR2 is SQIVND (reference sequence). Trimming at V came to 4 bases and at J to 7 bases, leaving 6 bases not matched to a gene. To note about this clone: The antigen is not known.

Study-wide points: Clones of CD4+ and CD8+ blood T cells grew by week 6 at doses of 0.1 to 3.0 mg/kg.

The repertoire was sequenced with immunoSEQ multiplex PCR; TCRdb's copy has only in-frame clones and lacks some. The sample shows 50,000 or so clones, around 90% of them seen only once. This TCR derives from an adult with an advanced solid tumor such as melanoma, head and neck, liver or kidney cancer. Sequenced here: CD4+ or CD8+ T cells sorted from blood, sampled in a trial of the OX40 agonist ivuxolimab. The chain combines TRBV19 with TRBJ2-7; 14 nucleotides line up with TRBD2. CDR3 loop: CASSRGTSGSREQYF. CDR3 in DNA: TGTGCCAGTAGTAGAGGGACTAGCGGGAGCCGGGAGCAGTACTTC.